One T cell receptor beta chain is described in this entry. Its antigen is as yet unknown. This entry belongs to a study of T cells in Graves' hyperthyroidism and ophthalmopathy. Study observations and caveats: Blood also showed most of the thyroid clonotypes that were expanded above 0.001.

The CDR3 is 17 amino acids. V dropped 4 bases and J dropped 4; count of bases not matched to a gene: 12. RNA transcripts were the template for amplifying TCR beta CDR3 regions. Primed by the HTBI set, a first-round RT-PCR was run on the TCR CDR3. A single record per CDR3 protein comes from TCRdb applying MiXCR to the multiplex PCR reads. The table records 500,000 to 650,000 distinct CDR3 sequences, 46% of them present only once. The sequenced material came from peripheral blood or thyroid tissue (not recorded which). This rearrangement joins TRBV12-3 or TRBV12-4 to TRBJ1-2, with 10 bases fitting TRBD1. The sequence was obtained from an adult woman with Graves' disease, either hyperthyroidism or ophthalmopathy (not recorded which). This CDR3 is CASSYLRTGGGGYGYTF. CDR3 nucleotide sequence: TGTGCCAGCAGTTACCTCCGGACAGGGGGAGGGGGCTATGGCTACACCTTC.